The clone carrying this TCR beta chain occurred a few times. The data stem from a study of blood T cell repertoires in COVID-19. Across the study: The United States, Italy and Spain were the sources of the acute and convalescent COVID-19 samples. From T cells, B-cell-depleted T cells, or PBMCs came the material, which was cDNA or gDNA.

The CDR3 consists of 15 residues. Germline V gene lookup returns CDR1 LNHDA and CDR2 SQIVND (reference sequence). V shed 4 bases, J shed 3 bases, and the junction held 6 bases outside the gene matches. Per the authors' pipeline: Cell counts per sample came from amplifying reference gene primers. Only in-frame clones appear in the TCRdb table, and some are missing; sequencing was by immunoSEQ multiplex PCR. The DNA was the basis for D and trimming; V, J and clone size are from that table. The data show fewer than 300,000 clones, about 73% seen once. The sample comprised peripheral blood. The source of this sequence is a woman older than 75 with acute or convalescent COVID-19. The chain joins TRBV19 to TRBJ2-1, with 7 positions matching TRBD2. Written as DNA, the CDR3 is TGTGCCAGTAGTAGCACTAGCGCCGTCTACAATGAGCAGTTCTTC. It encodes CASSSTSAVYNEQFF. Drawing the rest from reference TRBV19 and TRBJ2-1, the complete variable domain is DGGITQSPKYLFRKEGQNVTLSCEQNLNHDAMYWYRQDPGQGLRLIYYSQIVNDFQKGDIAEGYSVSREKKESFPLTVTSAQKNPTAFYLCASSSTSAVYNEQFFGPGTRLTVL.